The 10 T cell receptor beta chains in this list originate from one sample, sequenced in a study of blood T cell repertoires in COVID-19. The repertoire was sequenced with immunoSEQ multiplex PCR; TCRdb's copy has only in-frame clones and lacks some. Among about 87,000 clones listed, over 75% were seen once. The sequenced material came from peripheral blood. These receptors originate from an elderly woman with COVID-19, enrolled during active disease.

The chain employs TRBV18 and TRBJ2-5; TRBD2 matches 7 bases. J was trimmed by 2 bases and V by 6 bases; bases with no gene match: 6. Germline V gene sequence: CDR1 KGHSH, CDR2 LQKENI. This CDR3 comprises 14 residues. The CDR3 nucleotides read TGTGCCAGCTCGCGAAACGGGGGGCAAGAGACCCAGTACTTC. Its translation: CASSRNGGQETQYF.

V is TRBV18 and J is TRBJ1-1; D unclear. This CDR3 comprises 15 residues. Trimming took 2 bases from V and 3 from J, leaving 13 bases between them. Germline assignment: CDR1 KGHSH and CDR2 LQKENI. CDR3 sequence (DNA): TGTGCCAGCTCACCAACTAGGCCCACCCACACTGAAGCTTTCTTT. This sequence encodes CASSPTRPTHTEAFF.

This chain connects TRBV27 to TRBJ1-2, with D tentatively TRBD1 (6 bases). Trimming stripped 6 bases from V and 8 bases from J, with 22 bases between. The CDR3 consists of 15 residues. Germline V lookup: CDR1 MNHEY, CDR2 SMNVEV (reference sequence). The CDR3 reads CASRLLATQGRGYTF. The CDR3 DNA reads TGTGCCAGCAGACTTTTAGCCACACAGGGTCGCGGCTACACCTTC.

This rearrangement joins TRBV5-6 to TRBJ1-4, with D tentatively TRBD1 (6 bases). The CDR3 runs 14 residues. The germline V gene has CDR1 SGHDT and CDR2 YYEEEE. Between the trimmed V and J ends, which lost 4 bases and 8 bases, there was a span of 15 bases. CDR3 DNA: TGTGCCAGCAGCCCCGGACAGATTGGCGAAAAACTGTTTTTT. This encodes CASSPGQIGEKLFF.

The genes are TRBV5-1 and TRBJ1-4; D remains ambiguous. Trimming shortened V by 3 bases and J by 5 bases, and 11 bases separated the two germline ends. Germline CDR1 and CDR2: SGHRS and YFSETQ. The CDR3 extends over 14 amino acids. CDR3 in amino acids: CASSSVNFNEKLFF. The CDR3 nucleotides read TGCGCCAGCAGCTCCGTCAACTTCAATGAAAAACTGTTTTTT.

V gene TRBV7-2 combines with J gene TRBJ2-3; TRBD2 matches 11 bases. This CDR3 is built from 16 residues. V shed 0 bases and J 4 bases; nucleotides not matched to a gene: 3. CDR1 SGHTA and CDR2 FQGNSA come from the germline V gene. The CDR3 sequence: CASSLAGTSGADTQYF. The DNA of the CDR3 is TGTGCCAGCAGCTTAGCTGGGACTAGCGGCGCAGATACGCAGTATTTT.

The rearrangement joins TRBV3-1 (or the pseudogene TRBV3-2) to TRBJ1-5; 8 bases align to TRBD1. The V gene's germline CDR1 is LGHDT and CDR2 YNNKEL (reference sequence). The length of the CDR3 is 14 residues. V lost 4 bases and J lost 7; bases outside the gene matches: 6. For the CDR3, the DNA is TGTGCCAGCAGCCCCGGACAGGGTATACAGCCCCAGCATTTT. It is translated as CASSPGQGIQPQHF.

J is TRBJ2-3 and V is TRBV7-6; TRBD2 matches at 10 bases. Germline V gene sequence: CDR1 SGHVS, CDR2 FNYEAQ. V was clipped by 2 bases and J by 6 bases; unmatched bases: 5. The length of the CDR3 is 15 residues. The CDR3 loop reads CASSLPSGGGDTQYF. The CDR3 nucleotides are TGTGCCAGCAGCTTACCTAGCGGGGGTGGGGATACGCAGTATTTT.

In its sample, this clone was seen a few times. This chain links TRBV6-2 or TRBV6-3 with TRBJ1-5; no definite D call. The V and J ends lost 2 bases and 5 bases respectively, with 4 bases between them. This CDR3 region has 12 residues. CDR1 is MNHEY, CDR2 SVGEGT, per germline. CDR3 coding DNA: TGTGCCAGCAGTTACAGCGATCAGCCCCAGCATTTT. Translated, it gives CASSYSDQPQHF.

CDR3 amino acids: CASSPQTGPSNQPQHF. The CDR3 DNA reads as TGTGCCAGCTCACCCCAAACAGGGCCTAGCAATCAGCCCCAGCATTTT. J is TRBJ1-5 and V is TRBV18; tentative D call: TRBD1 (6 bases). The CDR3 length is 16 residues. Germline V gene lookup returns CDR1 KGHSH and CDR2 LQKENI. V was pared by 3 bases and J by 0 bases, with 12 bases between.